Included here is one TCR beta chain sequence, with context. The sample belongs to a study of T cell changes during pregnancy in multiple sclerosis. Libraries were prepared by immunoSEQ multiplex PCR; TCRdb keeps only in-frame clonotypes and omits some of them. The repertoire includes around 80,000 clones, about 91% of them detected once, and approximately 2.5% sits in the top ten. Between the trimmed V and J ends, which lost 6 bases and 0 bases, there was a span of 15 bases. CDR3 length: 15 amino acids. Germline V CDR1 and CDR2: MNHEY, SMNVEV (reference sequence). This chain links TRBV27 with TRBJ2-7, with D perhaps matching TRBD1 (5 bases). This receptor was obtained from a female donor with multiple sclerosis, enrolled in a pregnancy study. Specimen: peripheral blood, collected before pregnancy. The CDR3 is CASRPGQLSSYEQYF. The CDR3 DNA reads TGTGCCAGCAGACCCGGACAATTGAGCTCCTACGAGCAGTACTTC.